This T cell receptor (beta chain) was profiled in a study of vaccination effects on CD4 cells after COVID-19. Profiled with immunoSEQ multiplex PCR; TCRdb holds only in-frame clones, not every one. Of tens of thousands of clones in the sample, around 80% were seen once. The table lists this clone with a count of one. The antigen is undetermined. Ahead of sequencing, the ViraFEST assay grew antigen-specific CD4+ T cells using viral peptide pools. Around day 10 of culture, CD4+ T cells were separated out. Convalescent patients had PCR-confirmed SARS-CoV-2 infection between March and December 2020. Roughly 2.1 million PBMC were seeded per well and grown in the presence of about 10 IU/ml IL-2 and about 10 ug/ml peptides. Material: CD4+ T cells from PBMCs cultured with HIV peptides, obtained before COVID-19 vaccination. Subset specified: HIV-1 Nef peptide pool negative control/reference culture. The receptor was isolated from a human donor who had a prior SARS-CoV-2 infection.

CDR3 nucleotide sequence: TGTGCCAGCAGCGCCCGACAGGTCCTCCCCCTCTCTGGGGCCAACGTCCTGACTTTC. The encoded protein is CASSARQVLPLSGANVLTF. The J gene is TRBJ2-6, the V gene TRBV9; D might be TRBD1 (6 bases). The CDR3 sequence is 19 residues long. V was shortened by 3 bases and J by 0 bases, with 19 bases between the two germline ends. In germline, CDR1 is SGDLS, CDR2 YYNGEE. Full variable domain (remainder filled in from reference TRBV9 and TRBJ2-6): DSGVTQTPKHLITATGQRVTLRCSPRSGDLSVYWYQQSLDQGLQFLIQYYNGEERAKGNILERFSAQQFPDLHSELNLSSLELGDSALYFCASSARQVLPLSGANVLTFGAGSRLTVL.